A selection of T cell receptor beta chains follows, all from one sample in a study of cytomegalovirus exposure and HLA in healthy donors. The protocol was immunoSEQ multiplex PCR, while the TCRdb copy is restricted to in-frame clones and leaves out a portion. Among some 140,000 clones listed, 65% to 85% were seen once. The sample comprised PBMCs. These receptors came from a young man in good health and CMV-seronegative. Each CDR3 is given with its conserved first and last residue. A D gene is named only where the DNA matches it firmly. Not every row has a clone size; where given, it reads once, few, many or a size class.

V gene,J gene,D gene,clone size,CDR3 DNA,CDR3 protein
TRBV19,TRBJ1-1,TRBD1,few,TGTGCCAGTAGTAGACAGGGGTCAAACTCTGAAGCTTTCTTT,CASSRQGSNSEAFF
TRBV29-1,TRBJ1-2,NA,once,TGCAGCGTTCCAGGGTACGGCTACACCTTC,CSVPGYGYTF
TRBV5-6,TRBJ2-1,TRBD1,NA,TGTGCCAGCAGCTTGACAACGGGACAGGGATTCAATGAGCAGTTCTTC,CASSLTTGQGFNEQFF
TRBV27,TRBJ1-3,NA,once,TGTGCCAGCTCGGACAATGGAAACACCATATATTTT,CASSDNGNTIYF
TRBV2,TRBJ1-2,TRBD1,NA,TGTGCCAGCAGTGGACAGGGGGATAACTTGGATGGCTACACCTTC,CASSGQGDNLDGYTF
TRBV7-9,TRBJ1-1,TRBD1,NA,TGTGCCAGCAGATTAAGACAGGGGAAGGACACTGAAGCTTTCTTT,CASRLRQGKDTEAFF
TRBV5-1,TRBJ2-7,NA,NA,TGCGCCAGCAGCTTGACCGGGACATCCTACGAGCAGTACTTC,CASSLTGTSYEQYF
TRBV5-6,TRBJ2-5,TRBD2,NA,TGTGCCAGCAGCGCGAGCCGGGCTAGCGGGGGGCCGGTCCAAGAGACCCAGTACTTC,CASSASRASGGPVQETQYF
TRBV5-5,TRBJ2-7,NA,NA,TGTGCCAGCAGCTTGGCCGGCGGGACCTACGAGCAGTACTTC,CASSLAGGTYEQYF
TRBV10-3,TRBJ2-7,TRBD1,NA,TGTGCCATCAGTGCTCAGACAGGGTCCAGCTCCTACGAGCAGTACTTC,CAISAQTGSSSYEQYF
TRBV6-1,TRBJ2-6,NA,few,TGTGCCAGCGAGCCTCTGGTCCCTGGGGCCAACGTCCTGACTTTC,CASEPLVPGANVLTF
TRBV18,TRBJ2-1,NA,NA,TGTGCCAGCTCACCGAACAGGGGGCGGGAGGATGAGCAGTTCTTC,CASSPNRGREDEQFF
TRBV27,TRBJ1-2,NA,once,TGTGCCAGCAGTCCCGACAGTTCCGACGGCTACACCTTC,CASSPDSSDGYTF
TRBV19,TRBJ2-7,TRBD2,NA,TGTGCCAGTAGCCCGGGGGGGGTGTACGAGCAGTACTTC,CASSPGGVYEQYF
TRBV4-3,TRBJ2-3,TRBD2,few,TGCGCCAGCAGCCAAGATTTTGAGCGGGGGGTGGATACGCAGTATTTT,CASSQDFERGVDTQYF
TRBV7-9,TRBJ2-3,NA,once,TGTGCCAGCAGCTTGGCACAGAGCACAGATACGCAGTATTTT,CASSLAQSTDTQYF
TRBV5-5,TRBJ2-7,NA,NA,TGTGCCAGCAGTTTGGACAGTCTGACCTACGAGCAGTACTTC,CASSLDSLTYEQYF
TRBV5-4,TRBJ1-2,NA,NA,TGTGCCAGCAGCGACCCAAGGGGGAACTATGGCTGCACCTTC,CASSDPRGNYGCTF
TRBV5-8,TRBJ2-7,NA,NA,TGTGCCAGCAGCTTCCGCTCCTACGAGCAGTACTTC,CASSFRSYEQYF
TRBV18,TRBJ1-6,TRBD1,NA,TGTGCCAGCTCACCAACCCGGGACAGGGTGAACTCACCCCTCCACTTT,CASSPTRDRVNSPLHF
TRBV13,TRBJ2-1,NA,few,TGTGCCACCTACCGACAGGGGGAGTCGGGAGGGTCCTACAATGAGCAGTTCTTC,CATYRQGESGGSYNEQFF
TRBV4-1,TRBJ1-1,TRBD1,NA,TGCGCCAGCAGCCGACAACAGGGGGAGGGCACTGAAGCTTTCTTT,CASSRQQGEGTEAFF
TRBV10-3,TRBJ2-5,TRBD1,NA,TGTGCCATCAGTTACCACCAGCAGGGGGCCGAAGAGACCCAGTACTTC,CAISYHQQGAEETQYF
TRBV5-4,TRBJ2-7,NA,NA,TGTGCCAGCAGCTTTCGAGATATGTCAGGCTTTTGCTTC,CASSFRDMSGFCF
TRBV18,TRBJ2-5,NA,NA,TGTGCCAGCTCACTGGGGGCCTCCCACACATTCCAAGAGACCCAGTACTTC,CASSLGASHTFQETQYF
TRBV5-1,TRBJ1-6,NA,NA,TGCGCCAGCAGCTTCCGATTGCAGGGGACGGGATCACCCCTCCACTTT,CASSFRLQGTGSPLHF
TRBV7-9,TRBJ2-2,NA,NA,TGTGCCAGCAGCGAACGCGGGACCGGGGAGCTGTTTTTT,CASSERGTGELFF
TRBV4-1,TRBJ1-5,NA,NA,TGCGCCAGCAGCCAAGTATTCAGTCAGCCCCAGCATTTT,CASSQVFSQPQHF
TRBV4-3,TRBJ1-5,NA,NA,TGCGCCAGCAGCCAAGATGGGGGGGGTCAGCCCCAGCATTTT,CASSQDGGGQPQHF
TRBV5-1,TRBJ2-3,TRBD2,once,TGCGCCAGCAGCTTGGACCCGCTAGCGGGGGGTTCAGATACGCAGTATTTT,CASSLDPLAGGSDTQYF
TRBV9,TRBJ2-1,TRBD1,NA,TGTGCCAGCAGCGTAGCTGGGACAGGTTACAATGAGCAGTTCTTC,CASSVAGTGYNEQFF
TRBV5-4,TRBJ2-1,NA,NA,TGTGCCAGCAGCTTGGACTCGGTGAACAATGAGCAGTTCTTC,CASSLDSVNNEQFF
TRBV6-5,TRBJ2-7,TRBD1,NA,TGTGCCAGCAGCCAGGGACAGGGGGACGAGCAGTACTTC,CASSQGQGDEQYF
TRBV5-1,TRBJ1-1,NA,once,TGCGCCAGCATCCCGTTCTCTGGAGGGAAATGGACTGAAGCTTTCTTT,CASIPFSGGKWTEAFF
TRBV20-1,TRBJ2-1,NA,once,TGCAGTGCTAGTAGTCACAATGAGCAGTTCTTC,CSASSHNEQFF
TRBV13,TRBJ1-1,TRBD1,NA,TGTGCCAGCAGCTTAGCCAGGGGGACTGAAGCTTTCTTT,CASSLARGTEAFF
TRBV4-3,TRBJ2-7,TRBD1,NA,TGCGCCAGCAGCCAAGGGTTCGGACAGGGCCGAAACTCCTACGAGCAGTACTTC,CASSQGFGQGRNSYEQYF
TRBV4-3,TRBJ2-7,TRBD1,NA,TGCGCCAGCAGCCCTGGGACAGGGACCGGGCTGGGGCAGTACTTC,CASSPGTGTGLGQYF
TRBV19,TRBJ1-1,NA,NA,TGTGCCAGTAGTCCCTCCCGAGGGGGTACTGAAGCTTTCTTT,CASSPSRGGTEAFF
TRBV7-9,TRBJ1-4,NA,NA,TGTGCCAGCAGCCCAACCCGGGGGGCGGCTAATGAAAAACTGTTTTTT,CASSPTRGAANEKLFF
TRBV7-8,TRBJ2-7,NA,NA,TGTGCCAGCAGCTTTGAGCGATACGAGCAGTACTTC,CASSFERYEQYF
TRBV11-3,TRBJ2-1,TRBD2,once,TGTGCCAGCAGCTCTAGCGGGTGGAATGAGCAGTTCTTC,CASSSSGWNEQFF
TRBV5-6,TRBJ1-4,NA,few,TGTGCCAGCAGCTTGGGGGGCCCCGAAAAACTGTTTTTT,CASSLGGPEKLFF
TRBV2,TRBJ1-5,NA,NA,TGTGCCAGCAGTGAGGTTGCGGAGCCCCAGCATTTT,CASSEVAEPQHF
TRBV7-9,TRBJ1-4,TRBD1,NA,TGTGCCAGCAGCCCCGACAGGGGAATTGAAAAACTGTTTTTT,CASSPDRGIEKLFF
TRBV6-4,TRBJ1-1,NA,NA,TGTGCCAGCAGTGACTCGGAGGCGAAAGCTTTCTTT,CASSDSEAKAFF
TRBV5-1,TRBJ1-1,TRBD1,few,TGCGCCACCAACCCGACAGGGGGCCAAGCTGAAGCTTTCTTT,CATNPTGGQAEAFF
TRBV5-1,TRBJ2-1,TRBD2,NA,TGCGCCAGCAGCTTGGCCGGGGGGGGTCACAATGAGCAGTTCTTC,CASSLAGGGHNEQFF
TRBV15,TRBJ1-1,NA,NA,TGTGCCACCAGGCAGGGCGGGAAGCCTGAAGCTTTCTTT,CATRQGGKPEAFF
TRBV30,TRBJ2-2,NA,NA,TGTGCCTGGACTAAAACGGGTCTGAACACCGGGGAGCTGTTTTTT,CAWTKTGLNTGELFF
TRBV19,TRBJ2-2,NA,NA,TGTGCCAGTAGTACCGTGGACAGTCCCGCGAACACCGGGGAGCTGTTTTTT,CASSTVDSPANTGELFF
TRBV7-8,TRBJ1-5,NA,NA,TGTGCCAGCAGCTTAGATGAGCAGGGGCATCAGCCCCAGCATTTT,CASSLDEQGHQPQHF
TRBV6-5,TRBJ1-6,TRBD1,NA,TGTGCCAGCAAAAGACAGGGATATAATTCACCCCTCCACTTT,CASKRQGYNSPLHF
TRBV5-6,TRBJ1-3,TRBD1,NA,TGTGCCAGCAGCTCCTCAGGGGGGCTGAGAAACACCATATATTTT,CASSSSGGLRNTIYF